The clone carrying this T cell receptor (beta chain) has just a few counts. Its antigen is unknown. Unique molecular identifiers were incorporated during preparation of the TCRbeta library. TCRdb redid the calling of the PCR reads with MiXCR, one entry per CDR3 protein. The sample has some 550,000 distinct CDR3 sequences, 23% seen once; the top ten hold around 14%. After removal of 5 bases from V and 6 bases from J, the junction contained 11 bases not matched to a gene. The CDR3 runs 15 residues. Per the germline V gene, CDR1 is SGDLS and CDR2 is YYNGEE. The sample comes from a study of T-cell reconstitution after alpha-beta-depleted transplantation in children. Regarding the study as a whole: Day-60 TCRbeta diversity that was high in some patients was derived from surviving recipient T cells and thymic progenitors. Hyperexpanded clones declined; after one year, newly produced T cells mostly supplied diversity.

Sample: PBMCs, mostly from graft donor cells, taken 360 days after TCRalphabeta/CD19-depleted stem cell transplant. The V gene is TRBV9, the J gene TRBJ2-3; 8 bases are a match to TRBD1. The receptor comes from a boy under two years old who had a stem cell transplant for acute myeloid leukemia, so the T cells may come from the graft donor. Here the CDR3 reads CASRSDRGGADTQYF. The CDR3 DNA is TGTGCCAGCAGATCCGACAGGGGTGGTGCCGATACGCAGTATTTT.